This TCR beta chain was sequenced in a study of CD8 T cells in ankylosing spondylitis. TCRdb processed the 5' RACE reads anew with MiXCR; each CDR3 protein has one entry. The profile covers hundreds of thousands of distinct CDR3 sequences, with 20% to 30% appearing a single time and 0.89% taken by the ten largest. This clonotype was detected many times. The antigen is undetermined. Notes on the study in general: A subset of motif variants has previously been described in the synovial fluid and blood of reactive arthritis. Among TCR beta sequences, a motif of roughly 8 highly homologous variants appeared characteristic of ankylosing spondylitis blood.

The specimen was blood, either unsorted or a sorted T cell fraction (not recorded which). The source is a male donor with ankylosing spondylitis.

DNA of the CDR3: TGTGCCAGCACCTACCAGGCGGACTCCTACAATGAGCAGTTCTTC. Encoded protein: CASTYQADSYNEQFF. V usage is TRBV7-9 and J usage is TRBJ2-1; D is unresolved. V was shortened by 7 bases and J by 0 bases, with 13 bases between the two germline ends. CDR3 length: 15 residues. CDR1 and CDR2 from the germline V gene are SEHNR and FQNEAQ (reference sequence).